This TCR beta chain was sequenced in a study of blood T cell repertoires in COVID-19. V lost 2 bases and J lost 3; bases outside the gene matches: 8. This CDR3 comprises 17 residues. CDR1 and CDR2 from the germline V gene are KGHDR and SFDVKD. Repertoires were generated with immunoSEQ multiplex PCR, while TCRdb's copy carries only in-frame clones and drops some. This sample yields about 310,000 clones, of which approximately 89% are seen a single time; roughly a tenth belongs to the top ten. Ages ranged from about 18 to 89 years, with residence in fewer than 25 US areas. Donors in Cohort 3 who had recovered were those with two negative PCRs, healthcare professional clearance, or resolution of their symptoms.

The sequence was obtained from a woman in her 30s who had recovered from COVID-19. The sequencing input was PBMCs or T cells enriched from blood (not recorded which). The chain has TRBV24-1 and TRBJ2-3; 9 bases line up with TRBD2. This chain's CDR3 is CATSDSGGSGRTDTQYF. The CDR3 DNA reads TGTGCCACCAGTGATTCCGGCGGAAGCGGGAGGACAGATACGCAGTATTTT.